The sequence of this TCR beta chain was determined in a study of blood T cell repertoires in COVID-19. Study-wide background: The United States, Italy and Spain provided the acute and convalescent COVID-19 samples.

Enrolled through a virtual design, the participants were between roughly 18 and 89 years of age and came from about two dozen US areas. The V and J ends lost 5 bases and 4 bases, in that order; junction bases with no gene match: 11. The CDR3 length is 16 residues. CDR1 and CDR2 from the germline V gene are LNHDA and SQIVND (reference sequence). Sequencing used immunoSEQ multiplex PCR; TCRdb keeps in-frame clones, though not all of them. Of over 110,000 clones listed, 85% to 90% are singletons. This receptor was taken from a man aged 55 to 70 who had recovered from COVID-19. The sample was PBMCs or T cells enriched from blood (not recorded which). The V gene is TRBV19, the J gene TRBJ2-3, with 8 bases identical to TRBD1. The chain's CDR3 is CASSLKHRGTSDTQYF. CDR3 in DNA: TGTGCCAGTAGTCTCAAACACAGGGGGACATCAGATACGCAGTATTTT.